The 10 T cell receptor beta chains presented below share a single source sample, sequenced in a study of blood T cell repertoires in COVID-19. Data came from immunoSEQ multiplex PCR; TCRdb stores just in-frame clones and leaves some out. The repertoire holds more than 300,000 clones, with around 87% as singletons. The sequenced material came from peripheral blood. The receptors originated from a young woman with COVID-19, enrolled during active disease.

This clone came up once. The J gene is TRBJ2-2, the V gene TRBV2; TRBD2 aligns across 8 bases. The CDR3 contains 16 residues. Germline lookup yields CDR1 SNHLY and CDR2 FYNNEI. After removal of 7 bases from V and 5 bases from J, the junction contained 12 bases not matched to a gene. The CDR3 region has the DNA TGTGCCAGCACCCCGTCCGGGACTAGAGGGACCGGGGAGCTGTTTTTT. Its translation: CASTPSGTRGTGELFF.

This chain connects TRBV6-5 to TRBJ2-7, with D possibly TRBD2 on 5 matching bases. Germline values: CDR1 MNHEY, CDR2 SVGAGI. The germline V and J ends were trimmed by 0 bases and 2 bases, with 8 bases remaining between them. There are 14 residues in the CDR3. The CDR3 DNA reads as TGTGCCAGCAGTTACTCGGTCGGGACCTACGAGCAGTACTTC. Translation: CASSYSVGTYEQYF.

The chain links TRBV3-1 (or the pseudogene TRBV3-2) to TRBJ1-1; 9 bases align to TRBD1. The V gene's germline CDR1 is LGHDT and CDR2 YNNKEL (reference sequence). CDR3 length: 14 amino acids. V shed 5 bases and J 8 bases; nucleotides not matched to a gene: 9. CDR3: CASSTYSGTGEAFF. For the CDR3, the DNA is TGTGCCAGCAGCACCTACTCCGGGACAGGGGAAGCTTTCTTT.

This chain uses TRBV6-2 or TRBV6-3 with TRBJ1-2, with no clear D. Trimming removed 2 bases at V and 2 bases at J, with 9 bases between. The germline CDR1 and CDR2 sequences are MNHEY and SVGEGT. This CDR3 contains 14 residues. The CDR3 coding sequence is TGTGCCAGCAGTTACCCCCCGGAGAACTATGGCTACACCTTC. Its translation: CASSYPPENYGYTF.

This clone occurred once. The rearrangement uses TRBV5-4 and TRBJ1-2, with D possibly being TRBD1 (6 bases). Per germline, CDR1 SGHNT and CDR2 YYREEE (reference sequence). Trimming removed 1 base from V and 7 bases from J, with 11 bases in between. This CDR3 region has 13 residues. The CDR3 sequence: CASSLQGRSGYTF. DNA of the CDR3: TGTGCCAGCAGCTTGCAGGGGCGGAGTGGCTACACCTTC. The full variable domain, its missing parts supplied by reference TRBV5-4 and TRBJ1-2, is ETGVTQSPTHLIKTRGQQVTLRCSSQSGHNTVSWYQQALGQGPQFIFQYYREEENGRGNFPPRFSGLQFPNYSSELNVNALELDDSALYLCASSLQGRSGYTFGSGTRLTVV.

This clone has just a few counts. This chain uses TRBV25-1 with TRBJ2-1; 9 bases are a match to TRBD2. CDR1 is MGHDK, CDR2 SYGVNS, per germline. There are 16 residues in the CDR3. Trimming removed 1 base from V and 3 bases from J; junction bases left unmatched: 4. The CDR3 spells CASSESLAGFYNEQFF. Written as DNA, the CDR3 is TGTGCCAGCAGTGAATCCCTAGCGGGGTTCTACAATGAGCAGTTCTTC. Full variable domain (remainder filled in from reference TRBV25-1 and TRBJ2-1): EADIYQTPRYLVIGTGKKITLECSQTMGHDKMYWYQQDPGMELHLIHYSYGVNSTEKGDLSSESTVSRIRTEHFPLTLESARPSHTSQYLCASSESLAGFYNEQFFGPGTRLTVL.

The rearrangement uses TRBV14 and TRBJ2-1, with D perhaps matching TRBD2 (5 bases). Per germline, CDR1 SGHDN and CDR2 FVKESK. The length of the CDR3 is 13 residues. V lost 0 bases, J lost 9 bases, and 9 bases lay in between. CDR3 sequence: CASSQEASSEQFF. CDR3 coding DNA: TGTGCCAGCAGCCAAGAAGCTAGCTCTGAGCAGTTCTTC.

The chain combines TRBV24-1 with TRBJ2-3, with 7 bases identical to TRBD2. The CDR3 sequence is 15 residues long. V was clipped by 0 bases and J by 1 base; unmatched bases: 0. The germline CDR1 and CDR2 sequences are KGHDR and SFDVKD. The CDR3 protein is CATSDLGLGTDTQYF. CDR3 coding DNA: TGTGCCACCAGTGATTTGGGACTAGGCACAGATACGCAGTATTTT.

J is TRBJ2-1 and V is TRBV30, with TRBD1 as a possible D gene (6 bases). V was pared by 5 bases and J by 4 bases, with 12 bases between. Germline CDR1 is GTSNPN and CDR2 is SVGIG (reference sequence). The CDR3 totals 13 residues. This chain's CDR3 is CAWRQGLYNEQFF. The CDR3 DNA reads TGTGCCTGGCGCCAGGGGCTTTACAATGAGCAGTTCTTC.

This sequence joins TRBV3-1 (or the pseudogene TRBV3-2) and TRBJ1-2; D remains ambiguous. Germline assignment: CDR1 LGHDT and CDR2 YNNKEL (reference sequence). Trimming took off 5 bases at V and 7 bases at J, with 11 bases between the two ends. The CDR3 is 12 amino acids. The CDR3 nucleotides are TGTGCCAGCAGCTACTCTACGGGTGGCTACACCTTC. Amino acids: CASSYSTGGYTF.